This T cell receptor (beta chain) is from a study of cytomegalovirus exposure and HLA in healthy donors. The CDR3 length is 17 residues. V lost 5 bases to trimming and J lost 3 bases, with 19 bases between them. Germline lookup yields CDR1 SEHNR and CDR2 FQNEAQ (reference sequence). In the PCR, 60 Vbeta and 13 Jbeta primers were used. Assay: immunoSEQ multiplex PCR; the TCRdb copy retains only in-frame clones and omits some. The sample consists of around 110,000 clones, 65% to 90% of them appearing once. Sequencing was carried out using PBMCs. The receptor's source is a man aged 25-40 years in good health and CMV-seronegative. The rearrangement joins TRBV7-9 to TRBJ2-2, with D maybe TRBD2 (6 bases). The CDR3 sequence is CASSPRGIAGDTGELFF. DNA of the CDR3: TGTGCCAGCAGCCCCCGCGGGATAGCCGGGGACACCGGGGAGCTGTTTTTT.